Here is one TCR beta chain with its context. Antigen unknown. CDR3 length: 10 residues. V lost 7 bases and J lost 6, with 9 bases in between. Germline V gene lookup returns CDR1 SQVTM and CDR2 ANQGSEA. TCR sequencing used cDNA made by reverse transcription of extracted RNA. Clones were sequenced by immunoSEQ multiplex PCR, and TCRdb holds only the in-frame ones, with some missing. The data contain approximately 150,000 clones, around 49% of them singletons. This sample stems from a study of CD8+ T cells in alopecia areata. Study summary: Dosing with tofacitinib proceeded for 6 to 18 months, followed by 6 months off drug. Overall study findings and caveats: Scalp sample data also include resident alphabeta T cells from normal skin.

Those with alopecia areata gave lesional scalp punch biopsies and peripheral blood. PBMCs were stained for CD3, CD4 and CD8, and CD4+ and CD8+ T cells were sorted. The origin of this receptor is a human donor with alopecia areata. This specimen was CD4+ T cells sorted from blood, taken at week 0. The chain has TRBV29-1 and TRBJ1-1; D is perhaps TRBD1 (5 bases). CDR3 in DNA: TGCAGCGCCGGGGGGTCTGAAGCTTTCTTT. Its protein is CSAGGSEAFF.